What follows are 16 T cell receptor beta chains derived from one specimen sequenced in a study of regulatory T cells in long-lasting Graves disease. Time point reported: newly diagnosed GD, antithyroid drugs for less than 3 months. From RNA extracted from PBMCs, the TCR library was made. Arm-PCR with iRepertoire HTBI primers amplified the CDR3 regions for these TCR beta libraries. One entry per CDR3 protein results from TCRdb running MiXCR on the multiplex PCR reads. The sample has roughly 420,000 distinct CDR3 sequences; 14% are singletons. This same sample was also taken into another study, of T cells in Graves' hyperthyroidism and ophthalmopathy.

This material consisted of peripheral blood mononuclear cells (PBMCs), taken at new diagnosis, from a patient treated with antithyroid drugs. The source is a woman aged 50 to 60 with Graves disease.

Comment on this clonotype: Possible read error: a much larger clone is one base away. The chain recombines TRBV11-2 with TRBJ2-5; 12 bases are a match to TRBD1. This CDR3 is 15 amino acids long. J was trimmed by 11 bases and V by 5 bases; bases with no gene match: 12. Germline CDR1 SGHAT, CDR2 FQNNGV. CDR3 bases: TGTGCCAGCAGCCCAGGGACAGGGGGCGACAATGAGCAGTACTTC. It yields the protein CASSPGTGGDNEQYF.

This chain links TRBV9 with TRBJ2-4; 8 bases match TRBD1. The CDR3 has 15 residues. V was pared by 3 bases and J by 5 bases, with 7 bases of the junction left unmatched. Germline V CDR1 and CDR2: SGDLS, YYNGEE. CDR3 protein: CASSGAGGAENIQYF. The DNA for the CDR3 is TGTGCCAGCAGCGGAGCAGGGGGCGCGGAAAACATTCAGTACTTC.

This clonotype was observed many times. The chain couples TRBV6-1 to TRBJ1-2, with D possibly matching TRBD1 (5 bases). Germline assignment: CDR1 MNHNS and CDR2 SASEGT. The CDR3 totals 15 residues. With 3 bases removed from V and 8 bases from J, the gap between germline ends came to 19 bases. The CDR3 loop reads CASSDNVRGWDGYTF. The CDR3 DNA follows: TGTGCCAGCAGTGATAATGTGAGGGGTTGGGACGGCTACACCTTC.

Many counts were recorded for this clonotype. The rearrangement links TRBV7-2 to TRBJ1-1; D unresolved. The germline V gene has CDR1 SGHTA and CDR2 FQGNSA. V dropped 2 bases and J dropped 4 bases, with 8 bases sitting between them. The CDR3 has 13 amino acids. In DNA form, the CDR3 reads TGTGCCAGCAGCTTAAGACGGCGCACTGAAGCTTTCTTT. Its protein is CASSLRRRTEAFF.

This clonotype appeared a few times. The CDR3 here is CASTRTSPTGELFF. The CDR3 nucleotides are TGTGCCAGCACCAGGACTAGCCCGACCGGGGAGCTGTTTTTT. The chain combines TRBV6-1 with TRBJ2-2; 8 nucleotides agree with TRBD2. This CDR3 spans 14 amino acids. Per germline, CDR1 MNHNS and CDR2 SASEGT. The V segment lost 7 bases and the J segment 5 bases; nucleotides outside the gene matches: 6.

This chain joins TRBV28 and TRBJ1-1, with 7 positions matching TRBD1. The CDR3 consists of 16 residues. CDR1 and CDR2 from the germline V gene are MDHEN and SYDVKM. V lost 3 bases to trimming and J lost 2 bases; unmatched junction nucleotides: 9. The CDR3 DNA reads as TGTGCCAGCAGTTTCTCCTCACAGGGGTTTAACACTGAAGCTTTCTTT. Its translation is CASSFSSQGFNTEAFF.

This clonotype showed up many times. The V and J genes are TRBV20-1 and TRBJ2-3, with TRBD2 matching 8 bases. The CDR3 totals 14 residues. Germline V gives CDR1 DFQATT, CDR2 SNEGSKA (reference sequence). The J segment lost 0 bases and the V segment lost 6 bases, leaving 5 bases of the junction unmatched. CDR3 DNA sequence: TGCAGTGCACCCCCTAGCGGGAGCACAGATACGCAGTATTTT. It is translated as CSAPPSGSTDTQYF.

In this sample, this clonotype turned up many times. The chain has TRBV12-3 or TRBV12-4 and TRBJ2-1; D remains ambiguous. V shed 1 base and J shed 12 bases, with 16 bases lying between them. The CDR3 spans 14 residues. CDR3 in amino acids: CASSLGGGTAWQFF. In DNA form, the CDR3 reads TGTGCCAGCAGTTTAGGGGGTGGAACGGCATGGCAGTTCTTC.

This clonotype appeared many times. The chain has TRBV4-2 and TRBJ2-7; D gene uncertain. CDR1 is LGHNA, CDR2 YNFKEQ, per germline. The length of the CDR3 is 16 residues. Trimming shortened V by 0 bases and J by 3 bases, and 15 bases separated the two germline ends. Here the CDR3 reads CASSQDWAGIGYEQYF. In nucleotides, the CDR3 is TGTGCCAGCAGCCAAGATTGGGCAGGCATAGGCTACGAGCAGTACTTC.

This chain connects TRBV28 to TRBJ2-7; 8 nucleotides align to TRBD2. Germline V gene sequence: CDR1 MDHEN, CDR2 SYDVKM. The CDR3 extends over 16 amino acids. The ends lost 2 bases at V and 4 bases at J; junction bases unmatched: 10. The CDR3 DNA sequence: TGTGCCAGCAGTTTAATAGAGGGAGCGGGAGTGTACGAGCAGTACTTC. Encoded protein: CASSLIEGAGVYEQYF. The full variable domain, rest sourced from reference TRBV28 and TRBJ2-7, is DVKVTQSSRYLVKRTGEKVFLECVQDMDHENMFWYRQDPGLGLRLIYFSYDVKMKEKGDIPEGYSVSREKKERFSLILESASTNQTSMYLCASSLIEGAGVYEQYFGPGTRLTVT.

This clonotype has more than one count but fewer than ten. The rearrangement links TRBV28 to TRBJ2-4; D remains unclear. The V gene lost 6 bases and the J gene lost 0 bases, with 15 bases spanning the gap. This CDR3 is built from 16 residues. CDR1 MDHEN and CDR2 SYDVKM come from the germline V gene. CDR3 sequence (DNA): TGTGCCAGCAGCCCGCTGGGCAGCCAAGCCAAAAACATTCAGTACTTC. This encodes CASSPLGSQAKNIQYF.

This rearrangement joins TRBV4-1 to TRBJ2-5; 10 bases match TRBD1. CDR3 length equals 18 residues. Germline V gene sequence: CDR1 MGHRA, CDR2 YSYEKL. Unmatched junction bases numbered 9, after V lost 0 bases and J lost 2 bases. The CDR3 loop is CASSQERTGGLLQETQYF. Here the CDR3 DNA reads TGCGCCAGCAGCCAAGAACGGACAGGGGGGCTCTTGCAAGAGACCCAGTACTTC.

In this sample, this clonotype turned up many times. The V call is TRBV20-1, the J call TRBJ2-1; the D is unclear. Germline CDR1 and CDR2: DFQATT and SNEGSKA (reference sequence). V dropped 3 bases and J dropped 8 bases, with 8 bases sitting between them. The CDR3 covers 11 residues. The CDR3: CSASHLHEQFF. The CDR3 DNA sequence: TGCAGTGCTAGCCATCTGCATGAGCAGTTCTTC.

This clonotype was recorded at least ten times. V and J are TRBV2 and TRBJ2-7; TRBD2 aligns across 8 bases. In germline, CDR1 is SNHLY, CDR2 FYNNEI. CDR3 length: 12 residues. The V and J ends lost 6 bases and 7 bases, in that order; junction bases with no gene match: 5. CDR3 amino acids: CASRAGGWEQYF. CDR3 DNA: TGTGCCAGCAGGGCGGGAGGTTGGGAGCAGTACTTC.

This clonotype was seen more than once but under ten times. The V call is TRBV30, the J call TRBJ2-2; D gene uncertain. V shed 1 base and J shed 5 bases, with 5 bases lying between them. CDR1 and CDR2 from the germline V gene are GTSNPN and SVGIG (reference sequence). The CDR3 has 12 residues. The CDR3 DNA reads as TGTGCCTGGAGTGAGGTGACCGGGGAGCTGTTTTTT. It is translated as CAWSEVTGELFF. The entire variable domain, with the rest obtained from reference TRBV30 and TRBJ2-2, is as follows: SQTIHQWPATLVQPVGSPLSLECTVEGTSNPNLYWYRQAAGRGLQLLFYSVGIGQISSEVPQNLSASRPQDRQFILSSKKLLLSDSGFYLCAWSEVTGELFFGEGSRLTVL.

This clonotype was seen repeatedly, ten times or more. The chain joins TRBV7-8 to TRBJ2-3; TRBD2 aligns across 7 bases. The CDR3 consists of 16 residues. V dropped 3 bases and J dropped 4; count of bases not matched to a gene: 10. The germline V gene has CDR1 SGHVS and CDR2 FQNEAQ. This CDR3 reads CASSFLTSDLPDTQYF. For the CDR3, the DNA is TGTGCCAGCAGCTTCCTTACTAGCGACCTCCCAGATACGCAGTATTTT.